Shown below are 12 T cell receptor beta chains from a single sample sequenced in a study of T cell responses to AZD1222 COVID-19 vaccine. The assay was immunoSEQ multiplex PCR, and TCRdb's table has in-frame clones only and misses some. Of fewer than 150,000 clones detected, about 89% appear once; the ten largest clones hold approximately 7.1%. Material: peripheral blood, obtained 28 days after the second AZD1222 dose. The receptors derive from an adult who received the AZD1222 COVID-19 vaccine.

CDR3 nucleotide sequence: TGCGCCAGCAGTGATTTCACAGATACGCAGTATTTT. Protein product: CASSDFTDTQYF. The chain couples TRBV10-2 to TRBJ2-3; D unclear. Germline V CDR1 and CDR2: WSHSY, SAAADI. The CDR3 covers 12 residues. Between the trimmed V and J ends, which lost 3 bases and 2 bases, there was a span of 3 bases.

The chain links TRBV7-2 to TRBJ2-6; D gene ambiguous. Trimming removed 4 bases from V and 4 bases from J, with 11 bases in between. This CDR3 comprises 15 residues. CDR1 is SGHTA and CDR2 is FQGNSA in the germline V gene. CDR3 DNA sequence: TGTGCCAGCAGCTCCCCAGGAGCCGGGGCCAACGTCCTGACTTTC. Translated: CASSSPGAGANVLTF.

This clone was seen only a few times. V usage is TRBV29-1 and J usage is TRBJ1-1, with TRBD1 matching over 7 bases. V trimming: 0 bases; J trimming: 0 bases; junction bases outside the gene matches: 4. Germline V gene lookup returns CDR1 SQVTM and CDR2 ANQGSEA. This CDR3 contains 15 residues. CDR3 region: CSVEEQGWLNTEAFF. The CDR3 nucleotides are TGCAGCGTTGAAGAACAGGGGTGGTTGAACACTGAAGCTTTCTTT.

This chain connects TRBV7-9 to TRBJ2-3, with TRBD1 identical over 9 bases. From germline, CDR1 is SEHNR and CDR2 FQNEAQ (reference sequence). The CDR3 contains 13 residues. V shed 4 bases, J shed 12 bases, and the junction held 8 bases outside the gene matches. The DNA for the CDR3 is TGTGCCAGCAGCTCTCCCGTGGGACAGGGTCAGTATTTT. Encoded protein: CASSSPVGQGQYF.

CDR3 residues: CASSPWSVETQYF. CDR3 nucleotide sequence: TGTGCCAGCAGCCCCTGGTCGGTGGAGACCCAGTACTTC. The chain combines TRBV11-2 with TRBJ2-5; D remains ambiguous. CDR1 SGHAT and CDR2 FQNNGV come from the germline V gene. The germline V and J ends were trimmed by 5 bases and 5 bases, with 12 bases remaining between them. The CDR3 is made up of 13 amino acids.

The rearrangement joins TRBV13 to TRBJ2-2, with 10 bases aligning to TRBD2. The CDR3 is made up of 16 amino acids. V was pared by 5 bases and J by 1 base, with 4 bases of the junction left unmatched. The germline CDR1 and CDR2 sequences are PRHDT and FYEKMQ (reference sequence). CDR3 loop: CASSPRTSGNTGELFF. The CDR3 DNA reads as TGTGCCAGCAGCCCCCGGACTAGCGGGAACACCGGGGAGCTGTTTTTT.

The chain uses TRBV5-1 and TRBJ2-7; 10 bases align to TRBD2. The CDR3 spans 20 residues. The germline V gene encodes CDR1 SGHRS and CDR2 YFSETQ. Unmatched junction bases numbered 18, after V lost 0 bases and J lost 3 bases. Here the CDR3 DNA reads TGCGCCAGCAGCTTGGTGTCCCTAGCGGGAGTCTGGGACAAACGCTACGAGCAGTACTTC. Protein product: CASSLVSLAGVWDKRYEQYF. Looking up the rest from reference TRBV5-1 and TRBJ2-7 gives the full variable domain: KAGVTQTPRYLIKTRGQQVTLSCSPISGHRSVSWYQQTPGQGLQFLFEYFSETQRNKGNFPGRFSGRQFSNSRSEMNVSTLELGDSALYLCASSLVSLAGVWDKRYEQYFGPGTRLTVT.

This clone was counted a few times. As DNA, the CDR3 is TGCAGCGTACTCAAGCTCCGGGACCGGACCTACGAGCAGTACTTC. The encoded protein is CSVLKLRDRTYEQYF. This rearrangement joins TRBV29-1 to TRBJ2-7; D may match TRBD1 or TRBD2 (5 bases each). CDR3 size: 15 residues. V lost 6 bases, J lost 2 bases, and 20 bases lay in between. CDR1 is SQVTM and CDR2 is ANQGSEA in the germline V gene.

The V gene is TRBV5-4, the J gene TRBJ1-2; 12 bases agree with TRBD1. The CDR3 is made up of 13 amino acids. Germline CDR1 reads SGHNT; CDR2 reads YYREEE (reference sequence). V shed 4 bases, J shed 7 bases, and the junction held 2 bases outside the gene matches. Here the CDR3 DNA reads TGTGCCAGCAGCCGGGGACAGGGGGCTGGCTACACCTTC. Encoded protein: CASSRGQGAGYTF.

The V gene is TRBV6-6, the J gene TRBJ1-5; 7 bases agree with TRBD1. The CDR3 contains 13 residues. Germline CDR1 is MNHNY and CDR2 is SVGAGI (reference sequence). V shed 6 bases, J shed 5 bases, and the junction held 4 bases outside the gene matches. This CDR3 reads CASSGTVDQPQHF. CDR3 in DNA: TGTGCCAGCAGCGGGACAGTAGATCAGCCCCAGCATTTT.

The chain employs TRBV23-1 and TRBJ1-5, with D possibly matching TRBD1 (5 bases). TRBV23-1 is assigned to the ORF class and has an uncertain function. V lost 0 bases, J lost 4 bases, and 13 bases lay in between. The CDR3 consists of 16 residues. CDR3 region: CASSQSCSGANQPQHF. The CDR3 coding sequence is TGCGCCAGCAGTCAATCCTGTAGTGGGGCTAATCAGCCCCAGCATTTT.

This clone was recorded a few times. The CDR3 reads CASSFMGSPLHF. The CDR3 coding sequence is TGTGCCAGCAGTTTCATGGGCTCACCCCTCCACTTT. V usage is TRBV28 and J usage is TRBJ1-6; no definite D call. The CDR3 has 12 amino acids. Trimming shortened V by 3 bases and J by 10 bases, and 7 bases separated the two germline ends. From germline, CDR1 is MDHEN and CDR2 SYDVKM.